This T cell receptor (beta chain) was found in a study of response to subunit inactivated influenza vaccine. TCRdb re-called the RT-PCR reads with MiXCR, one entry per CDR3 protein. The data show about 620,000 distinct CDR3 sequences, with 11% seen just once and 11% held by the top ten. This clonotype was seen more than once but under ten times. This sample also appeared in a second study, on T cells expressing NK-cell markers. That investigation notes: As the method of synthesis, 5'RACE template switching with UMIs yielded TCR beta cDNA. With an anti-gamma-delta TCR antibody, sorting in several experiments was kept to alpha-beta TCR T cells.

The receptor's source is a man between 50 and 59 years old who received an inactivated influenza vaccine. The sequencing used PBMCs from blood, collected on the day of vaccination.

CDR3 DNA sequence: TGTGCCAGCAGTTTCGAGGGTCTGAACACCGGGGAGCTGTTTTTT. Translating it yields CASSFEGLNTGELFF. The chain combines TRBV12-3 or TRBV12-4 with TRBJ2-2; D is perhaps TRBD2 (5 bases). Deletions cut 3 bases from V and 1 base from J, with 9 bases between. The CDR3 runs to 15 residues.